This T cell receptor (beta chain) was sequenced during a study of read filtering for tumor transcriptome and immune sequencing. Whole-study context: Transcriptome libraries were built from DNase-treated RNA. Study results and limitations: Even smaller IR-seq throughput identified most shared clonotypes.

The library was built from about 400 ng RNA with molecular barcoded adaptors for alpha/delta and beta/gamma chains. TCRdb re-derived calls from the reads in MiXCR, one entry per CDR3 protein. The sample records 37,000 or so distinct CDR3 sequences, 12% to 15% being singletons. The CDR3 spans 16 residues. Germline values: CDR1 DFQATT, CDR2 SNEGSKA (reference sequence). J was trimmed by 4 bases and V by 3 bases; bases with no gene match: 12. In this sample, this clonotype turned up many times. Its antigen is not identified. The sample taken for sequencing was a population of CD138-negative cells sorted from bone marrow. The clonotype comes from a donor over 35 with multiple myeloma. This sequence joins TRBV20-1 and TRBJ2-1; 7 nucleotides align to TRBD2. CDR3 DNA: TGCAGTGCTAGGCAGCGGGTGCCCGGGGGGTACAATGAGCAGTTCTTC. This sequence encodes CSARQRVPGGYNEQFF.